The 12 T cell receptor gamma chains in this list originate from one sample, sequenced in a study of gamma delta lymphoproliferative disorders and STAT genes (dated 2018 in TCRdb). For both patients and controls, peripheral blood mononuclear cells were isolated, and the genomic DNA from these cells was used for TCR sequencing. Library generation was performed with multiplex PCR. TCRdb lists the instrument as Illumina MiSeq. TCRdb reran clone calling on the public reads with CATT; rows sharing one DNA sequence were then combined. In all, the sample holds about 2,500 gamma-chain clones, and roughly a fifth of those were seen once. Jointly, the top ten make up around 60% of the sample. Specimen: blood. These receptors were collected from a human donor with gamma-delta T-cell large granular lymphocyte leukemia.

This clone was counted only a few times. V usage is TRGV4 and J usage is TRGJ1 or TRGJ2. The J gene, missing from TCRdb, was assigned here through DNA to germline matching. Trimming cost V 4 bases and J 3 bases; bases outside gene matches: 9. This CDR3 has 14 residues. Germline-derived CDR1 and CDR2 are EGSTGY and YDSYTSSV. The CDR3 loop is CATWDGLTYYKKLF. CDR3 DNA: TGTGCCACCTGGGACGGGCTGACTTATTATAAGAAACTCTTT.

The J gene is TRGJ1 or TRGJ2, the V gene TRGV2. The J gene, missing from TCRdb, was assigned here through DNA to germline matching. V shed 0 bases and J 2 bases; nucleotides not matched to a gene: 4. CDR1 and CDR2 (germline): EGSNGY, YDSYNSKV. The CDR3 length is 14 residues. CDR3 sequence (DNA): TGTGCCACCTGGGACGGGGGGGATTATTATAAGAAACTCTTT. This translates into CATWDGGDYYKKLF.

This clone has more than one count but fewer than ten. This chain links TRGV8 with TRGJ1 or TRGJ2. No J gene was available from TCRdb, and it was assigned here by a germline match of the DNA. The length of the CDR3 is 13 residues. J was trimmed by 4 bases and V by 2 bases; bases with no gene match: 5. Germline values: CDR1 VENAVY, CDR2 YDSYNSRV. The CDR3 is CATWDIEYYKKLF. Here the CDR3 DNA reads TGTGCCACCTGGGATATCGAGTATTATAAGAAACTCTTT.

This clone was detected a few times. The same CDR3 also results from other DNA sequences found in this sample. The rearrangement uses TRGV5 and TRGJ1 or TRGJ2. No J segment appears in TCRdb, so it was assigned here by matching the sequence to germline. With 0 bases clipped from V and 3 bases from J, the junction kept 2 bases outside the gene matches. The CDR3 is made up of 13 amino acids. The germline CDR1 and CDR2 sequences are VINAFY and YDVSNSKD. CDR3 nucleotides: TGTGCCACCTGGGACAGGCCTTATTATAAGAAACTCTTT. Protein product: CATWDRPYYKKLF.

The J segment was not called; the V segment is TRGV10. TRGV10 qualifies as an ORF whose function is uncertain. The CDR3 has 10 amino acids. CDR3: CAAWDRGVLF. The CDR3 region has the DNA TGTGCTGCGTGGGACCGAGGGGTCCTCTTT.

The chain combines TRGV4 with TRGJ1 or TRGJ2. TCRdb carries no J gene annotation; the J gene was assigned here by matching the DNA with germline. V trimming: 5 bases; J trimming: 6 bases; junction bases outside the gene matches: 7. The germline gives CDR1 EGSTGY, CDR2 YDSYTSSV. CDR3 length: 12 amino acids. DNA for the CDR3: TGTGCCACCTGGGGTCACCTTTATAAGAAACTCTTT. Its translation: CATWGHLYKKLF.

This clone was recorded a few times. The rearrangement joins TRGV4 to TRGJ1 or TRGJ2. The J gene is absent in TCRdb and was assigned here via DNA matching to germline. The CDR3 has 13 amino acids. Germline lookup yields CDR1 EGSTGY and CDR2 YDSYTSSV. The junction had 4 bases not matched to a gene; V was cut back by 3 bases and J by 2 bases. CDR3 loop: CATWDRDYYKKLF. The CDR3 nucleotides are TGTGCCACCTGGGATCGGGATTATTATAAGAAACTCTTT.

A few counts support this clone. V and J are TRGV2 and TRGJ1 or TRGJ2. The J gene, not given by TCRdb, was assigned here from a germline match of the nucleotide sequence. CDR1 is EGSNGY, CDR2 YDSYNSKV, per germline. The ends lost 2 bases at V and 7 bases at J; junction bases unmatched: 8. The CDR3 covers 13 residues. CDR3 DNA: TGTGCCACCTGGGACGTGCTATGGTATAAGAAACTCTTT. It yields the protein CATWDVLWYKKLF.

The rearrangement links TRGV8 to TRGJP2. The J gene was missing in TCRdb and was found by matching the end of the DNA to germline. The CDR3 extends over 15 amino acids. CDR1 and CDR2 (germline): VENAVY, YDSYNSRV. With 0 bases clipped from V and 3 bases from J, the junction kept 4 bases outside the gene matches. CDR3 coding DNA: TGTGCCACCTGGGATAGGGGGGGTAGTGATTGGATCAAGACGTTT. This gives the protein CATWDRGGSDWIKTF.

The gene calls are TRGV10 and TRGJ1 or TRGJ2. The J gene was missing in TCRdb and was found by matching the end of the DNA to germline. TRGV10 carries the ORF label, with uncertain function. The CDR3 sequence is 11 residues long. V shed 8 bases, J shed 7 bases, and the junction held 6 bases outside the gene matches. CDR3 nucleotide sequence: TGTGCTGCGTGGGAGGAATATAAGAAACTCTTT. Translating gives CAAWEEYKKLF.

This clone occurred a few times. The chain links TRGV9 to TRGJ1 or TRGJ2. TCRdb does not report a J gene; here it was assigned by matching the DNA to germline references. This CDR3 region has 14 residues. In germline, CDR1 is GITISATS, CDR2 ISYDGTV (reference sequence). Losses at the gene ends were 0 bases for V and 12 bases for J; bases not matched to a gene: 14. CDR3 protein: CALWEVHSGLGKLF. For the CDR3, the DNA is TGTGCCTTGTGGGAGGTGCATTCAGGCTTAGGGAAACTCTTT.

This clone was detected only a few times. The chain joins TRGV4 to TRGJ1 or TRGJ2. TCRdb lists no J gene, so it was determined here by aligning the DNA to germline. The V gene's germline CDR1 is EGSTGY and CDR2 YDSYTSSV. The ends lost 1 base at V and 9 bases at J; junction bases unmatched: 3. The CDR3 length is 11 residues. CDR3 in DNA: TGTGCCACCTGGGATGGTGCTAAGAAACTCTTT. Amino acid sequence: CATWDGAKKLF.